The table lists the clone carrying this TCR beta chain with a few counts. What it recognizes is unknown. The V gene lost 5 bases and the J gene lost 0 bases, with 11 bases spanning the gap. The CDR3 consists of 14 residues. CDR1 SGHVS and CDR2 FQNEAQ come from the germline V gene. The sample comes from a study of T-cell reconstitution after alpha-beta-depleted transplantation in children. The study's findings and limits: Fresh T-cell production supplied most of the T-cell counts and diversity seen one year after transplant.

Preparation of the TCRbeta library was carried out with unique molecular identifiers. TCRdb re-derived calls from the PCR reads in MiXCR, one entry per CDR3 protein. Here the sample spans fewer than 450,000 distinct CDR3 sequences, 15% to 20% being singletons. Sequencing was performed on PBMCs, mostly from graft donor cells, taken 360 days after TCRalphabeta/CD19-depleted stem cell transplant. The clonotype was recovered from a male patient between 2 and 15 years old who had a stem cell transplant for acute lymphoblastic leukemia, so the T cells may come from the graft donor. V is TRBV7-8 and J is TRBJ2-7, with D perhaps TRBD1 (6 bases). The CDR3 DNA sequence: TGTGCCAGCAGCCCGAAACAGGGCTCCTACGAGCAGTACTTC. The encoded protein is CASSPKQGSYEQYF.